These 2 T cell receptor beta chains came from one sample sequenced in a study of T cell responses to AZD1222 COVID-19 vaccine. Assay: immunoSEQ multiplex PCR; the TCRdb copy retains only in-frame clones and omits some. Found here are 140,000 to 150,000 clones, 90% to 95% of them singletons; the top ten hold over 7.5%. The sequencing used peripheral blood, collected on day 0 of AZD1222 vaccination. The receptors stem from an adult in good health.

This clone was picked up one time. V and J are TRBV2 and TRBJ2-6; D might be TRBD2 (6 bases). The CDR3 is 18 residues long. Germline V gene data show CDR1 as SNHLY and CDR2 as FYNNEI. V was shortened by 6 bases and J by 0 bases, with 18 bases between the two germline ends. The chain's CDR3 is CASSVPGTGLSGANVLTF. The CDR3 DNA sequence: TGTGCCAGCAGCGTTCCCGGGACTGGACTCTCTGGGGCCAACGTCCTGACTTTC.

The chain joins TRBV5-4 to TRBJ2-1; D ambiguous. The CDR3 is 13 residues long. The V gene lost 4 bases and the J gene lost 3 bases, with 8 bases spanning the gap. CDR1 and CDR2 from the germline V gene are SGHNT and YYREEE (reference sequence). The CDR3 coding sequence is TGTGCCAGCAGCCGGACGCACTACAATGAGCAGTTCTTC. Translated: CASSRTHYNEQFF. Drawing the rest from reference TRBV5-4 and TRBJ2-1, the complete variable domain is ETGVTQSPTHLIKTRGQQVTLRCSSQSGHNTVSWYQQALGQGPQFIFQYYREEENGRGNFPPRFSGLQFPNYSSELNVNALELDDSALYLCASSRTHYNEQFFGPGTRLTVL.